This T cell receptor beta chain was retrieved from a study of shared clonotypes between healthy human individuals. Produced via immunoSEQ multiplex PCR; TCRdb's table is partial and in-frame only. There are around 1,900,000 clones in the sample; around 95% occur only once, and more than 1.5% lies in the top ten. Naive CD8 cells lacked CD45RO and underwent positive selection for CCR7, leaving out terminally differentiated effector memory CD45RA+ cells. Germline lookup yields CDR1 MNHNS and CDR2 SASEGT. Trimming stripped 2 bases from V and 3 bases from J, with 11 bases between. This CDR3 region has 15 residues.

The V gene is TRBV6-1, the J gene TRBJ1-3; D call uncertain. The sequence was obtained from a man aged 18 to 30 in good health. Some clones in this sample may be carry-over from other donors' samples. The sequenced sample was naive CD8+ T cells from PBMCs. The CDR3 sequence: CASSERPRYGNTIYF. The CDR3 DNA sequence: TGTGCCAGCAGTGAAAGGCCCCGATATGGAAACACCATATATTTT.